The sequence of this T cell receptor (beta chain) was determined in a study of blood T cell repertoires in COVID-19 (dated by TCRdb to 2020 to 2021). For the wider study: Collaborator samples came from the United States, Italy and Spain and covered acute and convalescent phases of COVID-19. The sample metadata nearly always contained a de-identified subject ID, COVID-19 status, age in years and sex. The repertoires were released in a freely available public database meant as a resource for research on the immune response to SARS-CoV-2. Samples were obtained from the ongoing ImmuneRACE study (first 160 participants) and from 1,200 or so subjects provided by 6 global collaborators. Where HLA class I and class II types were available, the types were taken from metadata supplied by the sample provider, not from assay-based typing. Deeply sampled blood TCRbeta repertoires from subjects exposed to, actively infected with, or recovered from COVID-19 were included in the dataset. The prospective study material was composed of cDNA or gDNA derived from T cells, B-cell-depleted T cells, or PBMCs.

One collaborating source in Seattle enrolled patients during active infection and followed them longitudinally through the course of disease. Whole blood was collected in K2EDTA tubes by collaborating institutions according to the institutions' own protocols. For TCRbeta analysis, collaborator samples were shipped as frozen whole blood, as isolated PBMCs, or as DNA extracted from either sample type. Germline trimming amounts to 6 bases on V and 4 bases on J, with 8 as the count of junction bases outside the gene matches. The germline V gene yields MNHEY for CDR1 and SVGAGI for CDR2. The CDR3 starts with the cysteine, ends with the phenylalanine, and has 14 residues. The read is trimmed to its CDR3 DNA, 42 bases read in frame from base 1. Broader findings and caveats from the paper: Clinical and demographic metadata were provided uncurated, with the amount varying by source and participant.

As for this clone: The specificity of this receptor is unknown. Base qualities are not recorded, but no much larger clone differs from it by a single base.

TCRbeta CDR3 regions were amplified from genomic DNA using the immunoSEQ Assay, a bias-controlled multiplex PCR. The authors' pipeline ran thus. The number of nucleated cells in each sample was estimated from the amplification of reference gene primers within the assay. Sequence reads were collapsed and filtered to measure the absolute abundance of every unique TCRbeta CDR3 rearrangement. For each sample, productive Simpson clonality was calculated as the square root of Simpson's diversity index over productive rearrangements. TCRdb carries this immuneACCESS record with in-frame sequences only. Its versions omit some clonotypes, under half of them owing to an unresolved V gene in the studies checked, with the rest unexplained. V and J calls and clone size are those listed in that table; D and trimming were worked out from the DNA. This sample is represented by about 170,000 clones; roughly 80% of them were singletons. Clones ranked in the top ten supply about 14% of the sample.

Sequenced: peripheral blood. The sequence was collected from a woman aged 70 to 79 with COVID-19, enrolled during active disease. The chain is assembled from TRBV6-5 and TRBJ1-1; the central 7 bases match TRBD1. The bases read TGTGCCAGCAGGAACAGGGGTTTCGCCACTGAAGCTTTCTTT. This translates into CASRNRGFATEAFF.